These T cell receptor beta chains were read from a single sample in a study of response to subunit inactivated influenza vaccine. Each CDR3 protein is one row after TCRdb ran MiXCR on the RT-PCR reads. Of about 520,000 distinct CDR3 sequences listed, about 25% are singletons. Sample: CD4+ T cells sorted from PBMCs, taken roughly 5 days after vaccination. Receptors originate from a man in his fifties who received an inactivated influenza vaccine. CDR3s include the opening cysteine and the closing phenylalanine or tryptophan. A D gene is named only where the DNA matches it firmly. Part of the rows lack a size; the others show once, few, many or a class for expanded clones.

j_call	d_call	clone_size	v_call	cdr3_aa	cdr3_nt
TRBJ2-1	.	.	TRBV12-3/TRBV12-4	CASSFLLGPSYNEQFF	TGTGCCAGCAGTTTTCTGTTGGGCCCCTCCTACAATGAGCAGTTCTTC
TRBJ2-5	.	.	TRBV20-1	CSAISGTLQRYQETQYF	TGCAGTGCAATCTCCGGGACACTTCAGAGGTACCAAGAGACCCAGTACTTC
TRBJ1-4	.	few	TRBV28	CASSPATNEKLFF	TGTGCCAGCAGTCCAGCAACTAATGAAAAACTGTTTTTT
TRBJ2-2	.	.	TRBV13	CASSRTPNTGELFF	TGTGCCAGCAGTCGCACACCGAACACCGGGGAGCTGTTTTTT
TRBJ2-5	TRBD2	.	TRBV20-1	CSATGAAGGAETQYF	TGCAGTGCTACGGGGGCGGCGGGAGGGGCGGAGACCCAGTACTTC
TRBJ1-1	.	once	TRBV7-9	CASSLARGTTTEAFF	TGTGCCAGCAGCTTAGCGCGGGGGACTACCACTGAAGCTTTCTTT
TRBJ2-2	TRBD2	.	TRBV11-2	CASSFFPRTSGTGELFF	TGTGCCAGCAGCTTTTTCCCTCGGACTAGCGGAACCGGGGAGCTGTTTTTT
TRBJ2-7	.	.	TRBV6-1	CASLADRAYEQYF	TGTGCCAGCTTAGCCGACAGAGCCTACGAGCAGTACTTC
TRBJ2-7	TRBD1	few	TRBV6-1	CASRRDRSSYEQYF	TGTGCCAGCAGACGGGACAGGAGCTCCTACGAGCAGTACTTC
TRBJ2-2	.	many	TRBV4-3	CASSSGSGSGELFF	TGCGCCAGCAGCTCGGGGAGCGGATCTGGGGAGCTGTTTTTT
TRBJ2-7	.	few	TRBV29-1	CSVGGIYEQYF	TGCAGCGTCGGTGGGATATACGAGCAGTACTTC
TRBJ2-5	TRBD2	.	TRBV5-1	CASSRAGDTYQETQYF	TGCGCCAGCAGCCGGGCGGGGGATACCTATCAAGAGACCCAGTACTTC
TRBJ2-7	TRBD2	.	TRBV7-2	CASSRGASGSETEQYF	TGTGCCAGCAGCCGAGGGGCTAGCGGGAGTGAAACCGAGCAGTACTTC
TRBJ2-1	TRBD2	few	TRBV12-3/TRBV12-4	CASRSHHGGGVYNEQFF	TGTGCCAGCAGGTCACATCACGGCGGGGGGGTCTACAATGAGCAGTTCTTC
TRBJ2-3	.	.	TRBV11-2	CASSLHADTQYF	TGTGCCAGCAGCTTACACGCAGATACGCAGTATTTT
TRBJ2-7	TRBD1	few	TRBV6-5	CASSYPGQGKFSYEQYF	TGTGCCAGCAGTTACCCGGGACAGGGGAAGTTTTCTTACGAGCAGTACTTC
TRBJ2-3	.	few	TRBV7-2	CASSLAGLNSGDTQYF	TGTGCCAGCAGCCTAGCAGGCCTCAACTCGGGAGATACGCAGTATTTT
TRBJ2-7	.	few	TRBV18	CASSTRGGEQYF	TGTGCCAGCTCAACAAGGGGAGGCGAGCAGTACTTC
TRBJ2-1	.	.	TRBV7-2	CASSSQTSGVEQFF	TGTGCCAGCAGCTCTCAGACTAGTGGTGTTGAGCAGTTCTTC
TRBJ1-6	.	.	TRBV12-3/TRBV12-4	CASSPRQIGSPLHF	TGTGCCAGCAGTCCCCGACAGATAGGTTCACCCCTCCACTTT
TRBJ2-7	.	.	TRBV27	CASSLGGLPGYEQYF	TGTGCCAGCAGTTTAGGGGGCCTTCCGGGCTACGAGCAGTACTTC
TRBJ2-1	TRBD1	.	TRBV29-1	CSVALGAQGVNEQFF	TGCAGCGTCGCTTTAGGGGCGCAGGGGGTCAATGAGCAGTTCTTC
TRBJ1-1	.	.	TRBV7-2	CASSRGVGVAFF	TGTGCCAGCAGCCGGGGGGTGGGTGTCGCTTTCTTT
TRBJ2-3	TRBD1	few	TRBV6-4	CASSEGTASDTQYF	TGTGCCAGCAGCGAAGGGACAGCTTCAGATACGCAGTATTTT
TRBJ1-5	.	few	TRBV2	CASSEIWLINNQPQHF	TGTGCCAGCAGTGAAATCTGGCTTATAAACAATCAGCCCCAGCATTTT
TRBJ2-3	TRBD2	few	TRBV10-3	CAISDPPGRETDTQYF	TGTGCCATCAGTGACCCGCCTGGGAGGGAGACAGATACGCAGTATTTT
TRBJ2-2	.	.	TRBV3-1	CASSRIGELFF	TGTGCCAGCAGCAGGATCGGGGAGCTGTTTTTT
TRBJ2-7	.	.	TRBV4-3	CASSQILGFEQYF	TGCGCCAGCAGCCAAATCTTGGGGTTTGAGCAGTACTTC
TRBJ2-2	.	.	TRBV7-8	CASSWSRQTNTGELFF	TGTGCCAGCAGCTGGTCGCGACAGACGAACACCGGGGAGCTGTTTTTT
TRBJ2-2	.	.	TRBV5-5	CASSRMSPGELFF	TGTGCCAGCAGCAGGATGAGTCCCGGGGAGCTGTTTTTT
TRBJ1-2	.	few	TRBV18	CASSPPLHPRGYGYTF	TGTGCCAGCTCACCACCGTTACATCCGAGGGGTTATGGCTACACCTTC
TRBJ2-1	.	few	TRBV6-1	CASSETGEQFF	TGTGCCAGCAGTGAAACGGGAGAGCAGTTCTTC
TRBJ2-7	TRBD1	.	TRBV20-1	CSARGSDYGTGGNEQYF	TGCAGTGCTAGAGGGTCTGACTACGGGACAGGGGGCAACGAGCAGTACTTC
TRBJ1-4	.	few	TRBV20-1	CSARGRANEKLFF	TGCAGTGCTAGAGGGAGAGCGAATGAAAAACTGTTTTTT
TRBJ1-4	TRBD1	.	TRBV7-9	CASSDAGGWEKLFF	TGTGCCAGCAGCGACGCAGGGGGTTGGGAAAAACTGTTTTTT
TRBJ1-5	TRBD1	.	TRBV4-2	CASSQDLVDRGLSQHF	TGTGCCAGCAGCCAAGACTTAGTTGACAGGGGTCTGTCCCAGCATTTT
TRBJ2-7	TRBD2	few	TRBV5-1	CASSPGRGTSYEQYF	TGCGCCAGCAGCCCGGGGAGGGGCACCTCCTACGAGCAGTACTTC
TRBJ2-7	TRBD2	.	TRBV18	CASSPTIGTSGITEQYF	TGTGCCAGCTCACCAACCATCGGGACTAGCGGGATTACCGAGCAGTACTTC
TRBJ2-2	.	.	TRBV9	CASSVYSRNTGELFF	TGTGCCAGCAGCGTATATTCCAGGAACACCGGGGAGCTGTTTTTT
TRBJ2-1	.	few	TRBV4-3	CASSQEFPGSSYNEQFF	TGCGCCAGCAGCCAAGAATTCCCCGGGAGCTCCTACAATGAGCAGTTCTTC
TRBJ2-7	TRBD1	many	TRBV6-2/TRBV6-3	CASSPGQTSYEQYF	TGTGCCAGCAGCCCGGGACAGACCTCCTACGAGCAGTACTTC
TRBJ2-5	TRBD1	many	TRBV7-8	CASSPTGAPRETQYF	TGTGCCAGCAGTCCCACAGGGGCCCCGAGGGAGACCCAGTACTTC
TRBJ1-2	.	few	TRBV29-1	CSVGDTLKVGGYTF	TGCAGCGTTGGGGACACCCTAAAGGTTGGGGGCTACACCTTC
TRBJ1-5	TRBD1	.	TRBV6-2/TRBV6-3	CASSYDRALSNQPQHF	TGTGCCAGCAGTTACGACAGGGCGCTTAGCAATCAGCCCCAGCATTTT
TRBJ2-5	TRBD2	.	TRBV7-2	CASSPGLAGKETQYF	TGTGCCAGCAGCCCCGGACTAGCGGGTAAAGAGACCCAGTACTTC
TRBJ1-6	.	.	TRBV7-8	CASSPAGLNSPLHF	TGTGCCAGCAGCCCCGCGGGTCTTAATTCACCCCTCCACTTT
TRBJ2-1	.	.	TRBV6-4	CASSDRAARLRDEQFF	TGTGCCAGCAGTGATCGTGCTGCCCGACTCCGCGATGAGCAGTTCTTC
TRBJ2-2	.	.	TRBV7-9	CASIGGGSGNTGELFF	TGTGCCAGCATTGGGGGTGGCTCAGGCAACACCGGGGAGCTGTTTTTT
TRBJ1-1	TRBD1	few	TRBV25-1	CASSRTGRMNTEAFF	TGTGCCAGCAGTCGGACAGGACGGATGAACACTGAAGCTTTCTTT
TRBJ2-2	TRBD1	few	TRBV5-1	CASETGGAVGELFF	TGCGCCAGCGAGACAGGGGGCGCGGTCGGGGAGCTGTTTTTT